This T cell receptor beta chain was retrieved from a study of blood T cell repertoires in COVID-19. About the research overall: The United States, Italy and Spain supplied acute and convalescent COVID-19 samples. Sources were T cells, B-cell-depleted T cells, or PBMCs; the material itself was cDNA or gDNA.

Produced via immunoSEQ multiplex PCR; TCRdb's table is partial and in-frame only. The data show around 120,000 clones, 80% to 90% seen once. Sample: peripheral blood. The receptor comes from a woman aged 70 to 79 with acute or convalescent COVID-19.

In DNA form, the CDR3 reads TGTGCCAGCAGTTTAATATGGGACAGGGGGAAAGAAAACACCATATATTTT. Translated: CASSLIWDRGKENTIYF. The rearrangement joins TRBV28 to TRBJ1-3; 11 nucleotides line up with TRBD1. The CDR3 length is 17 residues. J was trimmed by 6 bases and V by 2 bases; bases with no gene match: 9. Germline lookup yields CDR1 MDHEN and CDR2 SYDVKM.